These 23 T cell receptor beta chains share one sample of origin, sequenced in a study of blood T cell repertoires in COVID-19. Sequenced by immunoSEQ multiplex PCR; TCRdb stores in-frame clones only, minus some. Of 200,000 to 250,000 clones listed, 70% to 90% are singletons. The sequenced sample consisted of peripheral blood. All receptors derive from a man in his fifties or sixties who had recovered from COVID-19.

The rearrangement joins TRBV2 to TRBJ1-5; D remains ambiguous. The CDR3 loop spans 13 amino acids. The ends were cut back, 5 bases at V and 3 bases at J, with 8 bases in the middle. CDR1 and CDR2 from the germline V gene are SNHLY and FYNNEI. The CDR3 DNA is TGTGCCAGCAGTATGCAGGTCAATCAGCCCCAGCATTTT. Translation: CASSMQVNQPQHF.

This clone was detected only a few times. This rearrangement joins TRBV20-1 to TRBJ2-7; 7 bases align to TRBD2. Looked up from germline, CDR1 is DFQATT and CDR2 is SNEGSKA (reference sequence). V shed 3 bases, J shed 0 bases, and the junction held 11 bases outside the gene matches. The CDR3 has 16 amino acids. The CDR3 DNA reads as TGCAGTGCTAGTCCTACACTAGCGCCGAGCTCCTACGAGCAGTACTTC. It translates to CSASPTLAPSSYEQYF.

The rearrangement uses TRBV14 and TRBJ2-3, with D perhaps matching TRBD2 (6 bases). Germline V gene data show CDR1 as SGHDN and CDR2 as FVKESK. The CDR3 covers 15 residues. V lost 1 base and J 3 bases, leaving 11 bases between the germline ends. The CDR3: CASSQAGGSTDTQYF. Here the CDR3 DNA reads TGTGCCAGCAGCCAAGCTGGGGGGAGTACAGATACGCAGTATTTT.

This chain uses TRBV9 with TRBJ2-2, with TRBD2 matching 7 bases. Germline CDR1 is SGDLS and CDR2 is YYNGEE. The CDR3 has 15 amino acids. V was pared by 2 bases and J by 2 bases, with 3 bases of the junction left unmatched. CDR3: CASSVSGINTGELFF. The CDR3 DNA is TGTGCCAGCAGCGTGAGCGGGATCAACACCGGGGAGCTGTTTTTT.

This chain joins TRBV28 and TRBJ1-2, with TRBD1 matching 9 bases. This CDR3 is 17 amino acids long. J lost 4 bases, V lost 6 bases, and 15 bases had no gene match. Germline CDR1 and CDR2: MDHEN and SYDVKM. CDR3 DNA: TGTGCCAGCAGACCGACGGGACAGGGCCTTAAGTCCTATGGCTACACCTTC. Its protein is CASRPTGQGLKSYGYTF.

The rearrangement joins TRBV19 to TRBJ1-1; no firm D call. The CDR3 totals 14 residues. The V and J ends lost 4 bases and 3 bases respectively, with 12 bases between them. Germline loops: CDR1 LNHDA, CDR2 SQIVND (reference sequence). The CDR3 DNA sequence: TGTGCCAGTAGTACCGGACTCGGTTACACTGAAGCTTTCTTT. As protein: CASSTGLGYTEAFF.

In its sample, this clone was seen once. V usage is TRBV20-1 and J usage is TRBJ1-1; 8 bases are shared with TRBD1. From germline, CDR1 is DFQATT and CDR2 SNEGSKA (reference sequence). This CDR3 contains 14 residues. V shed 3 bases and J 3 bases; nucleotides not matched to a gene: 6. DNA for the CDR3: TGCAGTGCTAGTTTGGGGACAGGTCACACTGAAGCTTTCTTT. It codes for CSASLGTGHTEAFF.

This sequence joins TRBV2 and TRBJ2-7; D call uncertain. Germline CDR1 is SNHLY and CDR2 is FYNNEI. Trimming pared 4 bases from V and 2 bases from J, leaving 6 bases between. CDR3 length: 12 residues. The CDR3, as DNA: TGTGCCAGCAGTGTGGCCACCTACGAGCAGTACTTC. It specifies CASSVATYEQYF.

This clone was seen only once. The chain is built from TRBV6-6 and TRBJ1-5, with D maybe TRBD1 (5 bases). Germline CDR1 reads MNHNY; CDR2 reads SVGAGI (reference sequence). Trimming cost V 0 bases and J 0 bases, with 9 bases left between them. This CDR3 is 16 amino acids long. The chain's CDR3 is CASSYSGVGSNQPQHF. In DNA form, the CDR3 reads TGTGCCAGCAGTTACTCAGGGGTGGGTAGCAATCAGCCCCAGCATTTT.

The chain is built from TRBV28 and TRBJ1-2, with 11 positions matching TRBD1. CDR3 length equals 17 residues. J gave up 7 bases and V 1 base, and 11 bases lay outside the gene matches. Germline V gene data show CDR1 as MDHEN and CDR2 as SYDVKM. As DNA, the CDR3 is TGTGCCAGCAGTTTATCCCCGGACAGGGGGCCAGGGAGTGGCTACACCTTC. It codes for CASSLSPDRGPGSGYTF.

The sample holds one count of this clone. The chain employs TRBV20-1 and TRBJ2-1, with D unclear. The V and J ends lost 3 bases and 4 bases respectively, with 16 bases between them. The CDR3 runs to 15 residues. From germline, CDR1 is DFQATT and CDR2 SNEGSKA (reference sequence). The CDR3 spells CSASSPLKAYNEQFF. The DNA of the CDR3 is TGCAGTGCTAGTAGTCCACTCAAAGCTTACAATGAGCAGTTCTTC.

The V and J genes are TRBV11-2 and TRBJ2-7; 10 nucleotides line up with TRBD2. CDR3 size: 16 residues. J gave up 7 bases and V 5 bases, and 14 bases lay outside the gene matches. Germline lookup yields CDR1 SGHAT and CDR2 FQNNGV. CDR3 nucleotide sequence: TGTGCCAGCAGCCCGCTAGCGGGAGCCACCTACGAAGAGCAGTACTTC. This codes for CASSPLAGATYEEQYF.

The V call is TRBV27, the J call TRBJ2-7, with 13 bases identical to TRBD2. Germline V gene data show CDR1 as MNHEY and CDR2 as SMNVEV (reference sequence). With V trimmed by 7 bases and J by 3 bases, 6 bases remained unmatched. The CDR3 consists of 15 residues. The CDR3 region has the DNA TGTGCCAGCACCCGGACTAGCGGGAGACACTACGAGCAGTACTTC. Its protein product is CASTRTSGRHYEQYF.

The chain links TRBV27 to TRBJ2-2, with D tentatively TRBD1 (6 bases). This CDR3 region has 13 residues. V dropped 4 bases and J dropped 6 bases, with 9 bases sitting between them. Looked up from germline, CDR1 is MNHEY and CDR2 is SMNVEV (reference sequence). CDR3 coding DNA: TGTGCCAGCAGTTCAGGGGCGCCCGGGGAGCTGTTTTTT. This encodes CASSSGAPGELFF.

V usage is TRBV10-2 and J usage is TRBJ1-5; the match to TRBD1 covers 7 bases. This CDR3 spans 15 amino acids. The J segment lost 2 bases and the V segment lost 7 bases, leaving 8 bases of the junction unmatched. CDR1 is WSHSY and CDR2 is SAAADI in the germline V gene. CDR3 sequence (DNA): TGCGCCAGCATGGGCAGGGGGGCTGGCAATCAGCCCCAGCATTTT. Encoded protein: CASMGRGAGNQPQHF.

V gene TRBV5-1 combines with J gene TRBJ2-7; D perhaps matches TRBD2 (5 bases). The length of the CDR3 is 16 residues. The germline V gene encodes CDR1 SGHRS and CDR2 YFSETQ. V lost 0 bases and J lost 2, with 15 bases in between. The CDR3 DNA reads TGCGCCAGCAGCTTGGGGGAAAGCGGCTCTCCCTACGAGCAGTACTTC. Translated, it gives CASSLGESGSPYEQYF. The whole variable domain, remainder taken from reference TRBV5-1 and TRBJ2-7, is KAGVTQTPRYLIKTRGQQVTLSCSPISGHRSVSWYQQTPGQGLQFLFEYFSETQRNKGNFPGRFSGRQFSNSRSEMNVSTLELGDSALYLCASSLGESGSPYEQYFGPGTRLTVT.

The J gene is TRBJ1-2, the V gene TRBV27, with 7 bases lining up with TRBD1. The germline CDR1 and CDR2 sequences are MNHEY and SMNVEV (reference sequence). This CDR3 region has 14 residues. Losses at the gene ends were 6 bases for V and 7 bases for J; bases not matched to a gene: 11. The CDR3 sequence is CASSTRTGASGYTF. The CDR3 bases are TGTGCCAGCAGCACTCGGACAGGAGCCTCTGGCTACACCTTC.

The rearrangement joins TRBV2 to TRBJ1-2; no clear D. The CDR3 sequence is 13 residues long. V was shortened by 6 bases and J by 4 bases, with 12 bases between the two germline ends. Germline V gene lookup returns CDR1 SNHLY and CDR2 FYNNEI. DNA of the CDR3: TGTGCCAGCAGGTCCCGAGGAGGCTATGGCTACACCTTC. Encoded protein: CASRSRGGYGYTF.

The rearrangement joins TRBV9 to TRBJ2-1, with D tentatively TRBD2 (6 bases). The CDR3 sequence is 16 residues long. Germline CDR1 reads SGDLS; CDR2 reads YYNGEE. Trimming left V 3 bases short and J 0 bases short, with 13 bases between. CDR3 nucleotide sequence: TGTGCCAGCAGCGCCCGCGGGGCGGGCTCCTACAATGAGCAGTTCTTC. It is translated as CASSARGAGSYNEQFF.

This chain's CDR3 is CARTLTGASYEQYF. CDR3 nucleotides: TGTGCCAGAACTTTGACAGGGGCCTCCTACGAGCAGTACTTC. The chain is built from TRBV19 and TRBJ2-7; 8 bases agree with TRBD1. CDR1 is LNHDA and CDR2 is SQIVND in the germline V gene (reference sequence). The CDR3 has 14 amino acids. J gave up 0 bases and V 9 bases, and 7 bases lay outside the gene matches.

The chain uses TRBV5-1 and TRBJ2-7, with 10 nucleotides matching TRBD1. V lost 5 bases and J lost 3; bases outside the gene matches: 8. The CDR3 is made up of 15 amino acids. From germline, CDR1 is SGHRS and CDR2 YFSETQ. CDR3 sequence: CASRLGTGESYEQYF. Written as DNA, the CDR3 is TGCGCCAGCAGGCTCGGGACAGGGGAGAGCTACGAGCAGTACTTC. Variable domain in full (rest from reference TRBV5-1 and TRBJ2-7): KAGVTQTPRYLIKTRGQQVTLSCSPISGHRSVSWYQQTPGQGLQFLFEYFSETQRNKGNFPGRFSGRQFSNSRSEMNVSTLELGDSALYLCASRLGTGESYEQYFGPGTRLTVT.

The chain joins TRBV5-1 to TRBJ1-5; D is unresolved. This CDR3 region has 14 residues. Germline values: CDR1 SGHRS, CDR2 YFSETQ. With 1 base removed from V and 2 bases from J, the gap between germline ends came to 7 bases. The DNA of the CDR3 is TGCGCCAGCAGCTTGTCAGTGGGCAATCAGCCCCAGCATTTT. Translated: CASSLSVGNQPQHF.

The V call is TRBV9, the J call TRBJ2-3, with 7 bases that match TRBD1. There are 16 residues in the CDR3. With 4 bases clipped from V and 1 base from J, the junction kept 9 bases outside the gene matches. Germline values: CDR1 SGDLS, CDR2 YYNGEE. The chain's CDR3 is CASSLSQGVRTDTQYF. The CDR3 DNA reads as TGTGCCAGCAGCCTAAGTCAGGGGGTTCGCACAGATACGCAGTATTTT. The whole variable domain, filled in from reference TRBV9 and TRBJ2-3, reads DSGVTQTPKHLITATGQRVTLRCSPRSGDLSVYWYQQSLDQGLQFLIQYYNGEERAKGNILERFSAQQFPDLHSELNLSSLELGDSALYFCASSLSQGVRTDTQYFGPGTRLTVL.